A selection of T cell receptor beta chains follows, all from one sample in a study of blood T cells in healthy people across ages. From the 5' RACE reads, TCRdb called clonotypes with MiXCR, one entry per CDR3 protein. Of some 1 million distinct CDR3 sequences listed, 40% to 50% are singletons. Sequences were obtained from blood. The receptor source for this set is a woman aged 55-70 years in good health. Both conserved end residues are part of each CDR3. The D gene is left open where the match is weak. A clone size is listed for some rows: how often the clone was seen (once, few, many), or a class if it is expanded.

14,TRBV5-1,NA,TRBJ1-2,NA,TGCGCCAGCAGCTTGAGAGGGATCGACTATGGCTACACCTTC,CASSLRGIDYGYTF
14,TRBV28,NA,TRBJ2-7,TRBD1,TGTGCCAGCAGTGTAATTGGACAGGGGGGGTCCCAGTACTTC,CASSVIGQGGSQYF
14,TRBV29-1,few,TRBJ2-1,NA,TGCAGCGTTGTGCGCCCGAGCTCCTACAATGAGCAGTTCTTC,CSVVRPSSYNEQFF
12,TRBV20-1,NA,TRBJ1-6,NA,TGCAGTGCTAGAGCCCGAACAGGGCGGCCCCACTTT,CSARARTGRPHF
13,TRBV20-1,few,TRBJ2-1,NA,TGCAGTGCTAGAGGAGCCCCACACAATGAGCAGTTCTTC,CSARGAPHNEQFF
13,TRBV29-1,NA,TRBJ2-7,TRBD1,TGCAGCGTTGTTCGGACAGGGTTGGGTGAGCAGTACTTC,CSVVRTGLGEQYF
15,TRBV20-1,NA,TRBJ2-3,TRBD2,TGCAGGGTCCTAGCGGGGGGCAAAAATCCAGATACGCAGTATTTT,CRVLAGGKNPDTQYF
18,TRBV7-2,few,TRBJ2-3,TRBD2,TGTGCCAGCAGCGTTGGGACTAGCGGGAGTTGGGGCACAGATACGCAGTATTTT,CASSVGTSGSWGTDTQYF
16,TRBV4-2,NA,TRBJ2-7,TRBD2,TGTGCCAGCAGCCAAGGGATAGCGGGTTACTCCTACGAGCAGTACTTC,CASSQGIAGYSYEQYF
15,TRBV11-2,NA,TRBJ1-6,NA,TGTGCCAGCAGCTTAGCCGGGACACCGAATTCACCCCTCCACTTT,CASSLAGTPNSPLHF
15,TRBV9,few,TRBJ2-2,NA,TGTGCCAGCAGCGTGTTTGGAGGGAACACCGGGGAGCTGTTTTTT,CASSVFGGNTGELFF
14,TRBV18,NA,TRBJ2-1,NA,TGTGCCAGCTCACCACCGACTCGAACGGATGAGCAGTTCTTC,CASSPPTRTDEQFF
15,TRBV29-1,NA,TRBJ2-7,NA,TGCAGCGTTGGGGGGGGCGGAGAGGCTCCCTACGAGCAGTACTTC,CSVGGGGEAPYEQYF
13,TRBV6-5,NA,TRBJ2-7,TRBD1,TGTGCCAGCAGTATGACAGGGACGCACGAGCAGTACTTC,CASSMTGTHEQYF
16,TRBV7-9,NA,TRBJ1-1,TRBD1,TGTGCCAGCAGCTACGCCGGGACAGGGGTGAACACTGAAGCTTTCTTT,CASSYAGTGVNTEAFF
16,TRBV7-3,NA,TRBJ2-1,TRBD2,TGTGCCAGCAGCTTAATGGCTAGCGGGAAAGACAATGAGCAGTTCTTC,CASSLMASGKDNEQFF
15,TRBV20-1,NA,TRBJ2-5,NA,TGCAGTGCTAGTGAGGCGGCTAGAAGCCAAGAGACCCAGTACTTC,CSASEAARSQETQYF
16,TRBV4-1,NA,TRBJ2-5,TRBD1,TGCGCCAGCAGCCAAGATCAGGGGGCGCGTCAAGAGACCCAGTACTTC,CASSQDQGARQETQYF
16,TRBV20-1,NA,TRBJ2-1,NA,TGCAGTGCTAGCCGGTCTGCGGGTGTGGGCTTTGATGAGCAGTTCTTC,CSASRSAGVGFDEQFF
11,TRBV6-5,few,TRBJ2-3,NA,TGTGCCAGCAGTGGAGGACCGGAACGGTATTTT,CASSGGPERYF
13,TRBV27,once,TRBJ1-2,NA,TGTGCCAGCTCCGGCGCGGCTCTCTATGGCTACACCTTC,CASSGAALYGYTF
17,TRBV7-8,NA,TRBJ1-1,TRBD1,TGTGCCAGCAGCCCCACCCGACAGGGGAACGTAAACACTGAAGCTTTCTTT,CASSPTRQGNVNTEAFF
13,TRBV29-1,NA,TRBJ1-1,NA,TGCAGCGTTACAGTTGTGGTGAACACTGAAGCTTTCTTT,CSVTVVVNTEAFF
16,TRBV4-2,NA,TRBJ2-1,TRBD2,TGTGCCAGCAGCCTTCTCGGACTAGCGGGGACAAGTGAGCAGTTCTTC,CASSLLGLAGTSEQFF
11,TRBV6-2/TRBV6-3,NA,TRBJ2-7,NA,TGTGCCGTAGGGCCCTCCTCCGAGCAGTACTTC,CAVGPSSEQYF
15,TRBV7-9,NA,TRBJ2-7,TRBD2,TGTGCCAGCAGCTTAGGGGCGGGACTAGAGAGCGAGCAGTACTTC,CASSLGAGLESEQYF
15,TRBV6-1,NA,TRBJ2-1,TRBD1,TGTGCCAGCAGCCGGACAGGGGTCGGTAACAATGAGCAGTTCTTC,CASSRTGVGNNEQFF
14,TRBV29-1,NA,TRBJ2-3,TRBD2,TGCAGCGTTGGCAGTAGCGGGAGCGCAGATACGCAGTATTTT,CSVGSSGSADTQYF
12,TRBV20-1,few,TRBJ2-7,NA,TGCAGTGCTAGAAAGGGGGCGGGGGAGCAGTACTTC,CSARKGAGEQYF
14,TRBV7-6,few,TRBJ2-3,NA,TGTGCCAGCAGCTTATCCCACAGGTTGGATACGCAGTATTTT,CASSLSHRLDTQYF
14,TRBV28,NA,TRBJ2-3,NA,TGTGCCAGCAGTTTGAGGTCTTTGGGATTCGTGCAGTATTTT,CASSLRSLGFVQYF
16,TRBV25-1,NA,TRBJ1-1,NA,TGTGCCAGCAGTGATCCTGGTTCTGAGCGAAGCACTGAAGCTTTCTTT,CASSDPGSERSTEAFF
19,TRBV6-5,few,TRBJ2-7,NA,TGTGCCAGCAGTTATTACTCGAGCGGGCCGGGACTGATACACTACGAGCAGTACTTC,CASSYYSSGPGLIHYEQYF
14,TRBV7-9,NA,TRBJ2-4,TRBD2,TGTGCCAGCAGCCAGGAACTAGCGGGACGGATTCAGTACTTC,CASSQELAGRIQYF
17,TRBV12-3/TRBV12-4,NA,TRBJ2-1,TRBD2,TGTGCCAGCGCCTTGGACATGGCGGGAGGGTACTACAATGAGCAGTTCTTC,CASALDMAGGYYNEQFF
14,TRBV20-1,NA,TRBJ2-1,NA,TGCAGTGCTAGAGCCCCATCCCGCCGGGCTGAGCAGTTCTTC,CSARAPSRRAEQFF
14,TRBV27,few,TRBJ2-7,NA,TGTGCCAGTGCCGAGGGTGGCGAAGCCTACGAGCAGTACTTC,CASAEGGEAYEQYF
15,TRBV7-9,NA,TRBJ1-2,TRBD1,TGTGCCAGCAGACAGGGGGGGCAACCTAACTATGGCTACACCTTC,CASRQGGQPNYGYTF
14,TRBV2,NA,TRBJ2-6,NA,TGTGCCAGCGGGGCCATCTCTGGGGCCAACGTCCTGACTTTC,CASGAISGANVLTF
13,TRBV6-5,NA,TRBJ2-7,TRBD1,TGTGCCAGCAGTAGGACAGGGGAGGACGAGCAGTACTTC,CASSRTGEDEQYF
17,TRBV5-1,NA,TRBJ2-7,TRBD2,TGCGCCAGCAGCTTGGGACTAGCGGGAAGGTCCTACAATGAGCAGTACTTC,CASSLGLAGRSYNEQYF
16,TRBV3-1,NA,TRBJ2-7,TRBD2,TGTGCCAGCAGCCAAGATGAGCTAGCGGGAGTGGGCGAGCAGTACTTC,CASSQDELAGVGEQYF